This TCR beta chain came from a study of cytomegalovirus exposure and HLA in healthy donors. Regarding the study as a whole: Most TCRs appeared rarely, but some public TCRs recurred in many donors. A later analysis linked a missense variant in DCLRE1C to the trimming of TCR beta V and J genes.

The PCR ran on 60 Vbeta and 13 Jbeta primers. In the original workflow: The authors later counted 65 million to 90 million unique TCR beta chains, some 12 million of them shared. Data came from immunoSEQ multiplex PCR; TCRdb stores just in-frame clones and leaves some out. V and J calls and clone size are given by that table; D and trimming were obtained from the DNA. The table lists about 96,000 clones. To note about this clone: The target antigen is unknown.

At collection, donors were nominally healthy, but unrecorded immune exposures were probable. Germline lookup yields CDR1 LNHDA and CDR2 SQIVND (reference sequence). Trimming stripped 3 bases from V and 4 bases from J, with 13 bases between. This CDR3 has 15 amino acids. Sequenced material: PBMCs. The chain links TRBV19 to TRBJ1-3; tentatively, D is TRBD1 (6 bases). The sequence was obtained from a woman under 40 in good health and CMV-seronegative. This CDR3 reads CASSIVAGVGNTIYF. DNA of the CDR3: TGTGCCAGTAGTATCGTGGCAGGGGTCGGAAACACCATATATTTT.